Each of the 9 T cell receptor beta chains below was sequenced from the same sample in a study of blood T cell repertoires in COVID-19. The protocol was immunoSEQ multiplex PCR, while the TCRdb copy is restricted to in-frame clones and leaves out a portion. The data show about 310,000 clones, over 75% seen once. What was sequenced was PBMCs or T cells enriched from blood (not recorded which). The receptors here all came from a woman aged 40-49 years who had recovered from COVID-19.

Details on this clone: Other DNA variants within this sample encode the same CDR3. The rearrangement joins TRBV18 to TRBJ1-1; 9 nucleotides agree with TRBD1. Germline values: CDR1 KGHSH, CDR2 LQKENI. After removal of 5 bases from V and 3 bases from J, the junction contained 1 base not matched to a gene. This CDR3 has 13 residues. The CDR3 region is CASSRTGDTEAFF. DNA for the CDR3: TGTGCCAGCTCAAGGACAGGGGACACTGAAGCTTTCTTT.

The rearrangement uses TRBV29-1 and TRBJ1-1, with D possibly TRBD1 on 5 matching bases. The CDR3 has 12 amino acids. Germline values: CDR1 SQVTM, CDR2 ANQGSEA. V was clipped by 4 bases and J by 4 bases, with 10 bases between them. CDR3 sequence: CSVVSGGTEAFF. The DNA for the CDR3 is TGCAGCGTTGTATCGGGGGGCACTGAAGCTTTCTTT.

The chain carries TRBV29-1 and TRBJ1-2; D is ambiguous. Trimming left V 4 bases short and J 2 bases short, with 11 bases between. The CDR3 is 13 amino acids. Germline lookup yields CDR1 SQVTM and CDR2 ANQGSEA. This chain's CDR3 is CSVVEGQNYGYTF. The CDR3 coding sequence is TGCAGCGTTGTTGAGGGCCAAAACTATGGCTACACCTTC.

The CDR3 DNA sequence: TGTGCCAGCAGCGAAGGTTTATTCATATATTTT. Translated: CASSEGLFIYF. J is TRBJ1-3 and V is TRBV3-1 (or the pseudogene TRBV3-2), with no clear D. The germline V gene has CDR1 LGHDT and CDR2 YNNKEL (reference sequence). Trimming left V 5 bases short and J 12 bases short, with 11 bases between. CDR3 length: 11 amino acids.

The chain has TRBV2 and TRBJ2-3; D remains ambiguous. V was shortened by 8 bases and J by 3 bases, with 15 bases between the two germline ends. Germline-derived CDR1 and CDR2 are SNHLY and FYNNEI. This CDR3 spans 14 amino acids. CDR3: CASCARLETDTQYF. The CDR3 nucleotides are TGTGCCAGCTGTGCGAGACTTGAGACAGATACGCAGTATTTT.

This sequence joins TRBV6-1 and TRBJ2-2; 10 positions agree with TRBD2. The ends lost 1 base at V and 9 bases at J; junction bases unmatched: 2. The V gene's germline CDR1 is MNHNS and CDR2 SASEGT. The CDR3 spans 14 residues. The CDR3 region is CASSEVSGGRELFF. CDR3 coding DNA: TGTGCCAGCAGTGAAGTTAGCGGGGGGAGGGAGCTGTTTTTT.

The chain employs TRBV7-9 and TRBJ2-7; D might be TRBD2 (5 bases). V lost 2 bases, J lost 7 bases, and 21 bases lay in between. CDR3 length: 16 residues. Germline V gene lookup returns CDR1 SEHNR and CDR2 FQNEAQ (reference sequence). CDR3 bases: TGTGCCAGCAGCTTAATCTCCTCCGGGGTAAGGAGGGAGCAGTACTTC. It yields the protein CASSLISSGVRREQYF.

This chain joins TRBV2 and TRBJ1-1; 8 bases line up with TRBD1. Germline loops: CDR1 SNHLY, CDR2 FYNNEI. V was clipped by 4 bases and J by 5 bases; unmatched bases: 6. The length of the CDR3 is 14 residues. The CDR3 reads CASSGTGGRTEAFF. The CDR3 DNA is TGTGCCAGCAGTGGAACAGGGGGTAGGACTGAAGCTTTCTTT. Variable domain in full (rest from reference TRBV2 and TRBJ1-1): EPEVTQTPSHQVTQMGQEVILRCVPISNHLYFYWYRQILGQKVEFLVSFYNNEISEKSEIFDDQFSVERPDGSNFTLKIRSTKLEDSAMYFCASSGTGGRTEAFFGQGTRLTVV.

V usage is TRBV3-1 (or the pseudogene TRBV3-2) and J usage is TRBJ2-5, with D perhaps matching TRBD1 (6 bases). V was pared by 4 bases and J by 7 bases, with 22 bases between. The CDR3 sequence is 16 residues long. Germline V gene sequence: CDR1 LGHDT, CDR2 YNNKEL (reference sequence). The CDR3 protein is CASSLRWGQEKRTQYF. CDR3 bases: TGTGCCAGCAGCCTTCGGTGGGGACAAGAAAAAAGGACCCAGTACTTC.